This T cell receptor beta chain came from a study of blood T cell repertoires in COVID-19 (TCRdb year 2020). With respect to the entire study: The collaborator samples originated in the United States, Italy and Spain and spanned the acute and convalescent phases of COVID-19. The material from the prospective study consisted of cDNA or gDNA derived from T cells, B-cell-depleted T cells, or PBMCs. The sample metadata nearly always contained a de-identified subject ID, COVID-19 status, age in years and sex. Subjects who had been exposed to COVID-19, were actively infected with it, or had recovered from it provided the deeply sampled blood TCRbeta repertoires that made up the dataset. The repertoires were made available in a free public database intended to serve as a resource for research on the immune response to SARS-CoV-2. The samples were drawn from two sources: the first 160 participants of the ongoing ImmuneRACE study, and 1,000 to 1,500 subjects contributed by 6 global collaborators. HLA class I and class II types, where available, came from metadata supplied by the sample provider rather than from assay-based typing.

Comments on this clone: Its binding antigen is unknown. No per-base quality is available; no much larger clone lies one base away.

The germline V and J ends show losses of 4 bases and 0 bases respectively, and no gene match explains 15 bases of the junction. The germline V gene encodes CDR1 MNHEY and CDR2 SVGEGT. The CDR3 runs 18 amino acids, cysteine and phenylalanine included. The sequence is cut down to CDR3 DNA, 54 bases in frame from base 1. Whole blood was collected in K2EDTA tubes by collaborating institutions according to the institutions' own protocols. For TCRbeta analysis, collaborators shipped samples as frozen whole blood, isolated PBMCs, or DNA extracted from either of those sample types. Overall study results and their limits: The quantity of clinical and demographic metadata differed by source and by participant and was supplied without curation.

The immunoSEQ Assay, a bias-controlled multiplex PCR, was used to amplify TCRbeta CDR3 regions from genomic DNA. The original methods were these. Nucleated cell counts per sample were estimated from amplification of reference gene primers within the assay. To quantify the absolute abundance of each unique TCRbeta CDR3 rearrangement, sequence reads were collapsed and filtered. For each sample, productive Simpson clonality was calculated as the square root of Simpson's diversity index over productive rearrangements. Imported from immuneACCESS, the table was reduced by TCRdb to in-frame sequences with V and J called. These copies leave out some clones; in studies compared against another copy, an unresolved V gene accounts for under half, and the cause of the remainder is not known. V, J and clone size derive from that table, while D and trimming were established from the DNA sequence. The sample records roughly 110,000 clones, about three quarters of which are singletons. About 4.5% of the sample is taken by the ten largest.

The chain employs TRBV6-2 or TRBV6-3 and TRBJ2-7; the central 7 bases match TRBD2. The sequenced sample consisted of peripheral blood. This TCR was recovered from a man in his sixties or seventies with acute or convalescent COVID-19. CDR3 loop: CASSFAPSAGSISYEQYF. The DNA reads TGTGCCAGCAGTTTCGCCCCCTCAGCGGGGTCTATCTCCTACGAGCAGTACTTC.